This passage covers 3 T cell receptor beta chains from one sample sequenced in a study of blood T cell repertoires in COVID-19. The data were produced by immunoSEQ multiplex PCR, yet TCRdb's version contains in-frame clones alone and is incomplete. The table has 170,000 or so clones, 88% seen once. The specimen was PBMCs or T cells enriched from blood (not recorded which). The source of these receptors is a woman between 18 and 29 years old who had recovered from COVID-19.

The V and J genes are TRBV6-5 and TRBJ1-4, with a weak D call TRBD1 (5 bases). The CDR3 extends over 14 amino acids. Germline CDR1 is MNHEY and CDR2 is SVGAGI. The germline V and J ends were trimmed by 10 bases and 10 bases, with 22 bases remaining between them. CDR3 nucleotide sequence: TGTGCCACCTCAAAGAGGCAGGGAGGAGGAAAACTGTTTTTT. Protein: CATSKRQGGGKLFF.

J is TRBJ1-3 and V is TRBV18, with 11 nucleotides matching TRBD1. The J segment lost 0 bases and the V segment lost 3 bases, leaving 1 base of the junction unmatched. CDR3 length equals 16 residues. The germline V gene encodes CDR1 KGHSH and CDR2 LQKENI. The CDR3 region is CASSPGTGGSGNTIYF. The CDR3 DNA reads TGTGCCAGCTCACCGGGGACAGGGGGCTCTGGAAACACCATATATTTT. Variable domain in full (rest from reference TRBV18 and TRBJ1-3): NAGVMQNPRHLVRRRGQEARLRCSPMKGHSHVYWYRQLPEEGLKFMVYLQKENIIDESGMPKERFSAEFPKEGPSILRIQQVVRGDSAAYFCASSPGTGGSGNTIYFGEGSWLTVV.

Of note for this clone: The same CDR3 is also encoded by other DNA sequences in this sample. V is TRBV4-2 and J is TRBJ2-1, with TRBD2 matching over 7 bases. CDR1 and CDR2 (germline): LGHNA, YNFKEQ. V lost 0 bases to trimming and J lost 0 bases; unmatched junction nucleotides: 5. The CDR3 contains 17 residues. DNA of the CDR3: TGTGCCAGCAGCCAAGACCTGGGCGGGAGCTCCTACAATGAGCAGTTCTTC. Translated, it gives CASSQDLGGSSYNEQFF.